These 19 T cell receptor beta chains were all obtained from the same sample, sequenced in a study of CD8 T cells in ankylosing spondylitis (dated 2017 in TCRdb). What the study reported, not specific to this receptor: Blood from ankylosing spondylitis patients appeared to be characterized by a TCR beta motif composed of roughly eight highly homologous amino acid variants.

Library creation used 5' RACE. TCRdb records Illumina HiSeq 2500 as the sequencer. TCRdb reworked the public reads: Q25 trimming with fastp, MiXCR clone assembly, productive beta chains retained. Every CDR3 protein is listed once, alongside the most common genes and DNA of its rows. This sample has roughly 440,000 distinct CDR3 sequences in its table, and 15% to 20% of those were observed once. Over 0.9% of the sample is in the top ten clones. Their antigens are not known. Sequencing input: blood, either unsorted or a sorted T cell fraction (not recorded which). The source of these receptors is a male donor with ankylosing spondylitis.

The table lists this clonotype with a few counts. This chain joins TRBV12-3 or TRBV12-4 and TRBJ1-6; 7 bases match TRBD1. This CDR3 comprises 15 residues. The trim removed 8 bases at V and 8 bases at J, leaving 12 bases unmatched. CDR3 nucleotides: TGTGCCAGCTGTGAGAGACAGGGCGAATATTCACCCCTCCACTTT. Its protein product is CASCERQGEYSPLHF.

This chain joins TRBV24-1 and TRBJ2-7; 8 nucleotides line up with TRBD1. The CDR3 runs to 15 residues. V gave up 3 bases and J gave up 4 bases; unmatched junction bases: 7. CDR1 and CDR2 from the germline V gene are KGHDR and SFDVKD. The CDR3 sequence is CATSDPRDRLYEQYF. CDR3 DNA sequence: TGTGCCACCAGTGATCCCCGGGACAGGTTATACGAGCAGTACTTC.

Only a few counts were recorded for this clonotype. This sequence joins TRBV28 and TRBJ2-7; TRBD2 matches at 7 bases. With V trimmed by 3 bases and J by 2 bases, 4 bases remained unmatched. This CDR3 is 14 amino acids long. Germline V gene sequence: CDR1 MDHEN, CDR2 SYDVKM. As DNA, the CDR3 is TGTGCCAGCAGTTTCAGGCTAGCGGCCTACGAGCAGTACTTC. This translates into CASSFRLAAYEQYF.

The chain joins TRBV28 to TRBJ1-2, with 8 bases matching TRBD1. Losses at the gene ends were 3 bases for V and 4 bases for J; bases not matched to a gene: 7. This CDR3 has 15 residues. Germline loops: CDR1 MDHEN, CDR2 SYDVKM. The CDR3 sequence is CASSFGQGALYGYTF. Written as DNA, the CDR3 is TGTGCCAGCAGTTTCGGGCAGGGGGCTCTCTATGGCTACACCTTC.

This clonotype was picked up a small number of times. V usage is TRBV5-1 and J usage is TRBJ2-7, with a weak D call TRBD1 (5 bases). The CDR3 consists of 15 residues. The V end lost 3 bases, the J end lost 6 bases, and 19 bases lay between the germline ends. Per the germline V gene, CDR1 is SGHRS and CDR2 is YFSETQ. The CDR3 region is CASSWAQAGRSEQYF. In DNA, the CDR3 is TGCGCCAGCAGCTGGGCACAGGCCGGAAGGAGCGAGCAGTACTTC.

This clonotype was counted between two and nine times. The chain employs TRBV6-5 and TRBJ1-4; 8 bases map to TRBD1. The CDR3 is 14 residues long. V dropped 4 bases and J dropped 6; count of bases not matched to a gene: 4. From germline, CDR1 is MNHEY and CDR2 SVGAGI. In DNA, the CDR3 is TGTGCCAGCAGTTTGGGACAGGTGTATGAAAAACTGTTTTTT. Residues: CASSLGQVYEKLFF.

The V and J genes are TRBV12-3 or TRBV12-4 and TRBJ1-2; D possibly corresponds to TRBD1 (6 bases). V was trimmed by 5 bases and J by 3 bases, leaving 10 bases between them. The CDR3 length is 13 residues. The CDR3 here is CASSITGHYGYTF. The CDR3 DNA is TGTGCCAGCAGTATCACAGGGCACTATGGCTACACCTTC.

This clonotype was found a few times. V is TRBV10-1 and J is TRBJ2-3, with D perhaps matching TRBD1 or TRBD2 (5 bases each). CDR1 WNHNN and CDR2 SYGVQD come from the germline V gene (reference sequence). V lost 10 bases to trimming and J lost 0 bases, with 11 bases between them. The CDR3 has 13 residues. Here the CDR3 reads CATGTASTDTQYF. CDR3 in DNA: TGCGCCACCGGGACGGCTAGCACAGATACGCAGTATTTT.

This clonotype came up a few times. The chain links TRBV5-1 to TRBJ2-6; D not certain. With 0 bases removed from V and 0 bases from J, the gap between germline ends came to 4 bases. The CDR3 loop spans 15 amino acids. Germline values: CDR1 SGHRS, CDR2 YFSETQ. CDR3 amino acids: CASSLVPSGANVLTF. In DNA, the CDR3 is TGCGCCAGCAGCTTGGTACCCTCTGGGGCCAACGTCCTGACTTTC.

The chain uses TRBV6-5 and TRBJ1-6; perhaps TRBD1 as D (6 bases). The germline CDR1 and CDR2 sequences are MNHEY and SVGAGI. Trimming removed 6 bases at V and 8 bases at J, with 8 bases between. This CDR3 is built from 12 residues. In nucleotides, the CDR3 is TGTGCCAGCAGAAGGACAGATTCACCCCTCCACTTT. This sequence encodes CASRRTDSPLHF.

This clonotype was detected ten times or more. The V call is TRBV5-1, the J call TRBJ2-5; 14 nucleotides match TRBD2. This CDR3 spans 16 amino acids. From germline, CDR1 is SGHRS and CDR2 YFSETQ. V trimming: 4 bases; J trimming: 5 bases; junction bases outside the gene matches: 7. The CDR3 DNA follows: TGCGCCAGCAGCAAAGGACTAGCGGGGGGCCGGGAGACCCAGTACTTC. Translated, it gives CASSKGLAGGRETQYF.

This chain joins TRBV15 and TRBJ2-7, with TRBD1 matching 9 bases. With V trimmed by 8 bases and J by 6 bases, 11 bases remained unmatched. CDR3 length: 14 amino acids. From germline, CDR1 is LNHNV and CDR2 YYDKDF (reference sequence). CDR3 in DNA: TGTGCCACCCGCCCTGGGGACAGGGAGGGCGAGCAGTACTTC. It specifies CATRPGDREGEQYF. Full variable domain (rest looked up from reference TRBV15 and TRBJ2-7): DAMVIQNPRYQVTQFGKPVTLSCSQTLNHNVMYWYQQKSSQAPKLLFHYYDKDFNNEADTPDNFQSRRPNTSFCFLDIRSPGLGDTAMYLCATRPGDREGEQYFGPGTRLTVT.

The genes are TRBV29-1 and TRBJ1-1; TRBD1 is a possible D gene (5 bases). This CDR3 has 14 residues. Germline V lookup: CDR1 SQVTM, CDR2 ANQGSEA. Trimming shortened V by 4 bases and J by 0 bases, and 12 bases separated the two germline ends. The chain's CDR3 is CSVGEGALNTEAFF. As DNA, the CDR3 is TGCAGCGTTGGAGAAGGGGCTTTGAACACTGAAGCTTTCTTT. The full variable domain, in which reference TRBV29-1 and TRBJ1-1 provide the parts outside the CDR3, is SAVISQKPSRDICQRGTSLTIQCQVDSQVTMMFWYRQQPGQSLTLIATANQGSEATYESGFVIDKFPISRPNLTFSTLTVSNMSPEDSSIYLCSVGEGALNTEAFFGQGTRLTVV.

This clonotype was counted many times. The rearrangement links TRBV12-3 or TRBV12-4 to TRBJ2-7; 11 positions agree with TRBD1. The CDR3 spans 15 residues. With V trimmed by 4 bases and J by 3 bases, 5 bases remained unmatched. In DNA, the CDR3 is TGTGCCAGCAGTTGGACAGGGGGCTGGATCTACGAGCAGTACTTC. It encodes CASSWTGGWIYEQYF.

This clonotype was seen ten or more times. The chain employs TRBV5-1 and TRBJ2-1, with D perhaps matching TRBD1 (6 bases). This CDR3 has 17 amino acids. The V end was cut by 0 bases, the J end by 4 bases, with 17 bases between. Germline lookup yields CDR1 SGHRS and CDR2 YFSETQ. The chain's CDR3 is CASSLVQGKIQYNEQFF. DNA of the CDR3: TGCGCCAGCAGCTTGGTCCAGGGGAAAATCCAATACAATGAGCAGTTCTTC.

This clonotype was picked up many times. Written as DNA, the CDR3 is TGTGCCACCAGTGATTTGACTTTTGAGCAGTTCTTC. It codes for CATSDLTFEQFF. The rearrangement uses TRBV24-1 and TRBJ2-1; D remains ambiguous. Germline V gives CDR1 KGHDR, CDR2 SFDVKD. CDR3 length: 12 residues. V was shortened by 0 bases and J by 9 bases, with 5 bases between the two germline ends.

This clonotype appeared many times. The chain combines TRBV29-1 with TRBJ2-2; 11 bases align to TRBD1. With V trimmed by 6 bases and J by 6 bases, 3 bases remained unmatched. The V gene's germline CDR1 is SQVTM and CDR2 ANQGSEA. This CDR3 region has 13 residues. The chain's CDR3 is CSVPGQGAGELFF. In DNA form, the CDR3 reads TGCAGCGTGCCGGGACAGGGGGCCGGGGAGCTGTTTTTT.

This clonotype appeared many times. The chain uses TRBV5-1 and TRBJ1-3; 7 bases are a match to TRBD1. The CDR3 covers 15 residues. The germline CDR1 and CDR2 sequences are SGHRS and YFSETQ. Unmatched junction bases numbered 7, after V lost 3 bases and J lost 4 bases. CDR3 sequence (DNA): TGCGCCAGCAGCTCCGGCGGGACAGCAGGAAACACCATATATTTT. Translated: CASSSGGTAGNTIYF.

The CDR3 loop reads CASSKLAGVDTQYF. CDR3 DNA: TGCGCCAGCAGCAAACTAGCGGGAGTGGATACGCAGTATTTT. This sequence joins TRBV5-1 and TRBJ2-3, with 11 bases aligning to TRBD2. With 4 bases clipped from V and 6 bases from J, the junction kept 4 bases outside the gene matches. This CDR3 is built from 14 residues. Germline CDR1 SGHRS, CDR2 YFSETQ.